This T cell receptor beta chain appears in the sequencing data of a study of cytomegalovirus exposure and HLA in healthy donors. In this sample, this clone turned up once. The V gene's germline CDR1 is LGHNT and CDR2 FRNRAP. The J segment lost 4 bases and the V segment lost 5 bases, leaving 3 bases of the junction unmatched. CDR3 length: 14 residues. Nominally healthy donors were sampled, though unrecorded immune exposures were likely. In the PCR, 60 Vbeta and 13 Jbeta primers were used. Assay: immunoSEQ multiplex PCR; the TCRdb copy retains only in-frame clones and omits some. Here the sample spans about 110,000 clones, 70% being singletons.

This sequence was found in a man aged 25-40 years in good health and CMV-seropositive. The chain is built from TRBV12-5 and TRBJ2-7; 12 nucleotides agree with TRBD1. Specimen: PBMCs. The DNA of the CDR3 is TGTGCTAGTGGTCCGGGACAGGGGGCTTACGAGCAGTACTTC. Its translation is CASGPGQGAYEQYF. Variable domain in full (rest from reference TRBV12-5 and TRBJ2-7): DARVTQTPRHKVTEMGQEVTMRCQPILGHNTVFWYRQTMMQGLELLAYFRNRAPLDDSGMPKDRFSAEMPDATLATLKIQPSEPRDSAVYFCASGPGQGAYEQYFGPGTRLTVT.